This is a list of T cell receptor beta chains from one sample in a study of cytomegalovirus exposure and HLA in healthy donors. Here immunoSEQ multiplex PCR was the method, and the copy in TCRdb shows in-frame clones only, minus some. The sample carries tens of thousands of clones, more than 55% recorded once. Sequences were obtained from PBMCs. The origin of the receptors is a woman between 45 and 65 years old in good health and CMV-seropositive. Both conserved end residues are part of each CDR3. A D gene is named only where the DNA matches it firmly. Some rows have no size entry. The others give once, few or many, or a class for an expanded clone.

TRBV5-6	TRBJ1-2	TRBD1	NA	CASSSDRGRHTF	TGTGCCAGCAGCTCCGACAGGGGGCGTCACACCTTC
TRBV10-3	TRBJ2-7	NA	NA	CAISEGGGYEQYF	TGTGCCATCAGTGAAGGTGGGGGGTACGAGCAGTACTTC
TRBV6-5	TRBJ1-6	TRBD1	NA	CASSLNRGRNSPLHF	TGTGCCAGCAGCCTGAACAGGGGGCGGAATTCACCCCTCCACTTT
TRBV30	TRBJ1-2	TRBD1	few	CAWRNTQGRIGGYTF	TGTGCCTGGAGAAACACACAGGGGCGAATCGGTGGCTACACCTTC
TRBV6-1	TRBJ2-7	NA	NA	CASSEISGYYEQYF	TGTGCCAGCAGTGAAATCTCCGGGTACTACGAGCAGTACTTC
TRBV2	TRBJ2-1	NA	NA	CASSVQGSSYNEQFF	TGTGCCAGCAGCGTTCAGGGGAGCTCCTACAATGAGCAGTTCTTC
TRBV7-9	TRBJ1-6	TRBD1	NA	CASSLGQGFLGWPSPLHF	TGTGCCAGCAGCTTAGGACAGGGATTTTTAGGTTGGCCTTCACCCCTCCACTTT
TRBV28	TRBJ1-2	TRBD1	NA	CASSLGDRGYGYTF	TGTGCCAGCAGTTTAGGGGACAGGGGCTATGGCTACACCTTC
TRBV29-1	TRBJ1-1	NA	NA	CSVESPGASSTEAFF	TGCAGCGTTGAAAGCCCAGGGGCTAGTAGCACTGAAGCTTTCTTT
TRBV28	TRBJ1-5	NA	NA	CASSLVNQPQHF	TGTGCCAGCAGCCTTGTTAATCAGCCCCAGCATTTT
TRBV18	TRBJ1-2	NA	NA	CASSPGGANYGYTF	TGTGCCAGCTCACCAGGAGGGGCTAACTATGGCTACACCTTC
TRBV4-1	TRBJ1-4	TRBD1	NA	CASSQEGTGWEKLFF	TGCGCCAGCAGCCAAGAGGGGACAGGGTGGGAAAAACTGTTTTTT
TRBV18	TRBJ1-4	TRBD1	NA	CASSNVYRDRGHEKLFF	TGTGCCAGCTCAAACGTTTACCGGGACAGGGGACACGAAAAACTGTTTTTT